Below are 15 T cell receptor beta chains sequenced from a single sample in a study of radiotherapy plus CTLA-4 blockade in lung cancer. Sequenced by immunoSEQ multiplex PCR; TCRdb stores in-frame clones only, minus some. The sample holds 40,000 to 50,000 clones, around 86% seen once. The specimen comprised peripheral blood, sampled from a patient treated with radiotherapy plus ipilimumab. All receptors derive from a human donor with non-small cell lung cancer who had stable disease on radiotherapy plus ipilimumab.

This chain connects TRBV9 to TRBJ2-3; D not resolved. The CDR3 extends over 15 amino acids. In germline, CDR1 is SGDLS, CDR2 YYNGEE. V was pared by 2 bases and J by 2 bases, with 12 bases between. Written as DNA, the CDR3 is TGTGCCAGCAGCGTCAGTGGGCAACACACAGATACGCAGTATTTT. This gives the protein CASSVSGQHTDTQYF.

The V call is TRBV30, the J call TRBJ2-3; TRBD2 matches 12 bases. CDR1 is GTSNPN and CDR2 is SVGIG in the germline V gene (reference sequence). The V and J ends lost 8 bases and 0 bases, in that order; junction bases with no gene match: 0. The CDR3 covers 13 residues. CDR3 sequence: CAGTSGSTDTQYF. The CDR3 DNA reads TGTGCCGGGACTAGCGGGAGCACAGATACGCAGTATTTT.

The rearrangement links TRBV30 to TRBJ1-5; the D is unclear. The V end was cut by 0 bases, the J end by 0 bases, with 18 bases between. Germline V lookup: CDR1 GTSNPN, CDR2 SVGIG (reference sequence). CDR3 length: 18 residues. CDR3 loop: CAWSVAGVAGYSNQPQHF. The CDR3 DNA is TGTGCCTGGAGTGTGGCAGGCGTGGCGGGATATAGCAATCAGCCCCAGCATTTT.

V gene TRBV7-3 combines with J gene TRBJ2-3, with 12 nucleotides matching TRBD2. Trimming cost V 2 bases and J 5 bases; bases outside gene matches: 5. This CDR3 comprises 16 residues. Germline V gene lookup returns CDR1 SGHTA and CDR2 FQGTGA. CDR3 region: CASSLGLAGTGDTQYF. DNA for the CDR3: TGTGCCAGCAGCTTAGGACTAGCGGGGACCGGAGATACGCAGTATTTT.

This clone has only a few counts. Different DNA sequences within this sample yield the same CDR3. The chain uses TRBV7-2 and TRBJ1-1, with 8 nucleotides matching TRBD1. Looked up from germline, CDR1 is SGHTA and CDR2 is FQGNSA. V was pared by 1 base and J by 1 base, with 2 bases of the junction left unmatched. CDR3 length: 15 residues. DNA of the CDR3: TGTGCCAGCAGCTTAGTCGGACAGGGGAACACTGAAGCTTTCTTT. The encoded protein is CASSLVGQGNTEAFF.

DNA of the CDR3: TGCGCCAGCAGCCAAGACCCGGGAGAGGGTGATACGCAGTATTTT. This codes for CASSQDPGEGDTQYF. The chain carries TRBV4-3 and TRBJ2-3; D perhaps matches TRBD2 (6 bases). CDR1 is LGHNA, CDR2 YSLEER, per germline. This CDR3 is 15 amino acids long. V was trimmed by 0 bases and J by 6 bases, leaving 13 bases between them.

The chain combines TRBV11-2 with TRBJ2-7; 8 nucleotides line up with TRBD2. The V gene's germline CDR1 is SGHAT and CDR2 FQNNGV. This CDR3 comprises 15 residues. The V gene end was trimmed by 7 bases and the J gene end by 4 bases; junction bases not matched to a gene: 12. Written as DNA, the CDR3 is TGTGCCAGCACCCCCGCGGGGGGAGGCCATTACGAGCAGTACTTC. It codes for CASTPAGGGHYEQYF.

The rearrangement links TRBV7-2 to TRBJ2-5, with 8 bases aligning to TRBD2. CDR3 length: 16 amino acids. The ends lost 1 base at V and 5 bases at J; junction bases unmatched: 9. CDR1 is SGHTA and CDR2 is FQGNSA in the germline V gene. In DNA form, the CDR3 reads TGTGCCAGCAGCTTAGGTCAAGCGGGAGTCGGGGAGACCCAGTACTTC. It translates to CASSLGQAGVGETQYF.

The chain carries TRBV27 and TRBJ2-2; a weak D match, TRBD2 (5 bases). CDR3 length: 16 residues. The V gene's germline CDR1 is MNHEY and CDR2 SMNVEV (reference sequence). V lost 2 bases, J lost 4 bases, and 14 bases lay in between. CDR3 residues: CASSLAGPGGTGELFF. The CDR3 coding sequence is TGTGCCAGCAGTTTAGCGGGTCCTGGCGGCACCGGGGAGCTGTTTTTT.

The chain has TRBV7-9 and TRBJ2-2, with 12 bases matching TRBD2. V trimming: 4 bases; J trimming: 9 bases; junction bases outside the gene matches: 12. Germline CDR1 SEHNR, CDR2 FQNEAQ (reference sequence). The CDR3 has 17 amino acids. DNA for the CDR3: TGTGCCAGCAGCTCCCCGACTAGCGGGAGCCAGACCCGGGAGCTGTTTTTT. Amino acids: CASSSPTSGSQTRELFF.

The CDR3 here is CASSQESQKWRGASYEQYF. CDR3 DNA: TGCGCCAGCAGCCAAGAATCGCAAAAATGGCGGGGGGCATCCTACGAGCAGTACTTC. The chain employs TRBV4-1 and TRBJ2-7, with TRBD2 matching 8 bases. This CDR3 comprises 19 residues. Germline loops: CDR1 MGHRA, CDR2 YSYEKL. The ends lost 0 bases at V and 1 base at J; junction bases unmatched: 14.

The chain combines TRBV27 with TRBJ2-7; 10 bases fit TRBD1. CDR3 length: 15 residues. V lost 6 bases, J lost 3 bases, and 8 bases stayed unmatched. Germline V gene data show CDR1 as MNHEY and CDR2 as SMNVEV (reference sequence). The CDR3 DNA is TGTGCCAGCAGCGCTCCCAGGGACAGGGGCTACGAGCAGTACTTC. Translating gives CASSAPRDRGYEQYF.

This clone was detected only once. The rearrangement uses TRBV7-2 and TRBJ1-2; the D is unclear. Germline V lookup: CDR1 SGHTA, CDR2 FQGNSA. V gave up 5 bases and J gave up 6 bases, with 16 bases separating them. The CDR3 has 14 residues. The CDR3 region has the DNA TGTGCCAGCAGCCCCATCCTTGGAGGCCATGGCTACACCTTC. Its protein is CASSPILGGHGYTF.

The chain combines TRBV11-2 with TRBJ2-3; a possible D gene is TRBD2 (6 bases). The CDR3 is made up of 13 amino acids. Germline loops: CDR1 SGHAT, CDR2 FQNNGV. The V end was cut by 8 bases, the J end by 4 bases, with 13 bases between. CDR3 nucleotide sequence: TGTGCCAGCGGTACGGGAGCCGCAGATACGCAGTATTTT. Amino acid sequence: CASGTGAADTQYF.

CDR3 bases: TGTGCCAGCAGCTTATACAGTCAGCCCCAGCATTTT. It translates to CASSLYSQPQHF. The rearrangement joins TRBV7-9 to TRBJ1-5; no clear D gene. Germline CDR1 reads SEHNR; CDR2 reads FQNEAQ (reference sequence). This CDR3 comprises 12 residues. Trimming cost V 2 bases and J 6 bases, with 5 bases left between them.